Sequencing of this T cell receptor beta chain was carried out in a study of cytomegalovirus exposure and HLA in healthy donors. PCR involved 60 Vbeta and 13 Jbeta primers. TCRdb's copy holds only in-frame clones and misses some; the assay was immunoSEQ multiplex PCR. The data contain some 160,000 clones, approximately 84% of them singletons. Germline loops: CDR1 SGHTA, CDR2 FQGNSA. The CDR3 covers 17 residues. V shed 6 bases and J shed 0 bases, with 18 bases lying between them. The chain is built from TRBV7-2 and TRBJ1-5; D uncertain. The clonotype comes from a man aged 25-40 years in good health and CMV-seropositive. Sequencing was performed on PBMCs. The CDR3 DNA reads as TGTGCCAGCAGTCAGGCGGCGGGTATTGGTAGCAATCAGCCCCAGCATTTT. It specifies CASSQAAGIGSNQPQHF.